The clone carrying this T cell receptor beta chain was seen ten or more times. The CDR3 spans 15 residues. Per germline, CDR1 SGHDT and CDR2 YYEEEE. V was cut by 5 bases and J by 0 bases, with 15 bases left in between. These data are taken from a study of CD8+CD57+ T cells in acquired aplastic anemia. For the study at large: DNA recovered from sorted CD4+ and CD8+ cells had a mean of 3.2 ug.

Profiling of TCR beta VDJ combinations and CDR3 sequences used genomic DNA as template. MiXCR, applied by TCRdb to the reads, yields one record per CDR3 protein. Of under 500,000 distinct CDR3 sequences in the sample, about a third are singletons; the top ten hold about 0.8%. Individuals selected for sequencing had exhibited CD8+CD57+ cell expansion on flow cytometry. The cohort consisted entirely of patients having severe acquired aplastic anemia. Sampling of blood occurred while the patients had still received no therapy. The chain is built from TRBV5-6 and TRBJ2-7; D may be TRBD1 (6 bases). The TCR comes from a human donor with aplastic anemia. The source material was sorted CD4+, CD8+, or CD8+CD57+ T cells (not recorded which) from PBMCs. Written as DNA, the CDR3 is TGTGCCAGCAGTAAACAGGGACCTGGCTCCTACGAGCAGTACTTC. Amino acid sequence: CASSKQGPGSYEQYF.